These 25 T cell receptor beta chains came from one sample sequenced in a study of Ad26.COV2.S vaccination and SARS-CoV-2 variants. As for treatment: 15 to 20 received Ad26.COV2.S at low or high dose, single or two shots; 5 received placebo; per-sample allocation not given. Samples analyzed were those drawn on day 63 after the first vaccine or placebo injection. TCRdb's table, derived via immunoSEQ multiplex PCR, lists solely in-frame clones and lacks some. The sample contains about 420,000 clones, over 75% of which appear only once. Sequences were derived from peripheral blood, sampled in a trial of Ad26.COV2.S vaccine versus placebo. The receptors stem from a person between 18 and 59 years old who received the Ad26.COV2.S COVID-19 vaccine or a placebo.

With respect to this clone: Distinct nucleotide sequences in the sample also encode this CDR3. This rearrangement joins TRBV9 to TRBJ2-3; 7 bases are a match to TRBD2. The ends lost 0 bases at V and 1 base at J; junction bases unmatched: 2. Germline CDR1 SGDLS, CDR2 YYNGEE. The CDR3 length is 15 residues. CDR3 nucleotide sequence: TGTGCCAGCAGCGTAGGAAGCGGGGGCACAGATACGCAGTATTTT. Residues: CASSVGSGGTDTQYF.

The chain employs TRBV7-9 and TRBJ1-2; no reliable D call. The CDR3 covers 14 residues. CDR1 SEHNR and CDR2 FQNEAQ come from the germline V gene (reference sequence). V was cut by 4 bases and J by 8 bases, with 17 bases left in between. In DNA, the CDR3 is TGTGCCAGCAGCTACTTGCAGGCCCGAGGGGGCTACACCTTC. Translating it yields CASSYLQARGGYTF.

The chain uses TRBV7-9 and TRBJ2-5; 8 nucleotides align to TRBD1. The germline V gene has CDR1 SEHNR and CDR2 FQNEAQ (reference sequence). J gave up 5 bases and V 2 bases, and 7 bases lay outside the gene matches. The CDR3 spans 15 residues. In DNA, the CDR3 is TGTGCCAGCAGCTTAAACCAGGGGGCTATGGAGACCCAGTACTTC. Translating gives CASSLNQGAMETQYF.

This chain uses TRBV4-3 with TRBJ2-2; the D is unclear. Germline V lookup: CDR1 LGHNA, CDR2 YSLEER. V dropped 0 bases and J dropped 7 bases, with 18 bases sitting between them. This CDR3 has 17 amino acids. CDR3 region: CASSQDWGRASDGELFF. CDR3 DNA sequence: TGCGCCAGCAGCCAAGATTGGGGAAGGGCTTCGGACGGGGAGCTGTTTTTT.

V is TRBV7-6 and J is TRBJ1-6; D gene uncertain. This CDR3 region has 15 residues. V gave up 5 bases and J gave up 3 bases, with 11 bases separating them. CDR1 and CDR2 from the germline V gene are SGHVS and FNYEAQ. CDR3: CASSLRVNYNSPLHF. The DNA of the CDR3 is TGTGCCAGCAGCCTCCGGGTCAACTATAATTCACCCCTCCACTTT.

The V call is TRBV27, the J call TRBJ1-5; TRBD1 might be the D (5 bases). Germline loops: CDR1 MNHEY, CDR2 SMNVEV (reference sequence). The V and J ends lost 3 bases and 8 bases respectively, with 14 bases between them. This CDR3 is 14 amino acids long. The CDR3 DNA reads as TGTGCCAGCAGTTTGGGGCACCGGTTGAAGCCCCAGCATTTT. Amino acids: CASSLGHRLKPQHF.

J is TRBJ2-1 and V is TRBV10-3; no clear D. Germline assignment: CDR1 ENHRY and CDR2 SYGVKD. Between the trimmed V and J ends, which lost 4 bases and 5 bases, there was a span of 6 bases. The CDR3 sequence is 12 residues long. CDR3 sequence (DNA): TGTGCCATCAGTGGGCAGGACAATGAGCAGTTCTTC. This gives the protein CAISGQDNEQFF.

V gene TRBV7-8 combines with J gene TRBJ2-6; D assignment may be TRBD1 or TRBD2 (5 bases each). V gave up 5 bases and J gave up 0 bases, with 14 bases separating them. Germline CDR1 and CDR2: SGHVS and FQNEAQ. The CDR3 contains 17 residues. The CDR3 DNA follows: TGTGCCAGCAGCCTCATCCCAGGGACCTCTGGGGCCAACGTCCTGACTTTC. Translating gives CASSLIPGTSGANVLTF.

Notes on this clone: The identical CDR3 is also encoded by other nucleotide sequences in the sample. The V and J genes are TRBV6-2 or TRBV6-3 and TRBJ2-7; the D is unclear. Germline V gene sequence: CDR1 MNHEY, CDR2 SVGEGT. V was pared by 6 bases and J by 1 base, with 7 bases between. This CDR3 region has 12 residues. Written as DNA, the CDR3 is TGTGCCAGCAGCCCCGGGTCCTACGAGCAGTACTTC. Its translation is CASSPGSYEQYF.

The chain couples TRBV15 to TRBJ2-7, with a possible D match to TRBD1 (5 bases). CDR1 is LNHNV and CDR2 is YYDKDF in the germline V gene (reference sequence). The length of the CDR3 is 15 residues. V lost 8 bases to trimming and J lost 4 bases, with 21 bases between them. In nucleotides, the CDR3 is TGTGCCACCTCACCTGACAGTGGCTCCGCTTACGAGCAGTACTTC. Translation: CATSPDSGSAYEQYF.

The CDR3 DNA follows: TGTGCCAGTAGTTTAGCCACCGGGGAGCTGTTTTTT. Translating it yields CASSLATGELFF. V gene TRBV19 combines with J gene TRBJ2-2; D is unresolved. This CDR3 is 12 amino acids long. Trimming took off 5 bases at V and 4 bases at J, with 5 bases between the two ends. Germline CDR1 is LNHDA and CDR2 is SQIVND (reference sequence).

This rearrangement joins TRBV9 to TRBJ2-2, with TRBD1 identical over 12 bases. V dropped 0 bases and J dropped 3; count of bases not matched to a gene: 9. Germline lookup yields CDR1 SGDLS and CDR2 YYNGEE. The CDR3 runs 19 residues. CDR3: CASSVVVGTGGADTGELFF. Written as DNA, the CDR3 is TGTGCCAGCAGCGTAGTAGTAGGGACAGGGGGCGCGGACACCGGGGAGCTGTTTTTT.

The chain combines TRBV18 with TRBJ1-1; D may be TRBD1 (6 bases). V lost 6 bases to trimming and J lost 0 bases, with 11 bases between them. The CDR3 length is 14 residues. The germline V gene encodes CDR1 KGHSH and CDR2 LQKENI. The CDR3 DNA follows: TGTGCCAGCTCCGCGGGACATCTGAACACTGAAGCTTTCTTT. It translates to CASSAGHLNTEAFF.

The J gene is TRBJ2-2, the V gene TRBV9; 8 nucleotides agree with TRBD1. CDR3 length equals 15 residues. V was pared by 0 bases and J by 6 bases, with 4 bases of the junction left unmatched. Germline values: CDR1 SGDLS, CDR2 YYNGEE. The DNA for the CDR3 is TGTGCCAGCAGCGTAGTAGGACAGGGCCCCGGGGAGCTGTTTTTT. Its translation is CASSVVGQGPGELFF.

The chain couples TRBV6-2 or TRBV6-3 to TRBJ2-2; D is unresolved. The length of the CDR3 is 11 residues. With 5 bases removed from V and 15 bases from J, the gap between germline ends came to 13 bases. Germline CDR1 reads MNHEY; CDR2 reads SVGEGT. CDR3 sequence: CASSGSWLMFF. CDR3 DNA: TGTGCCAGCAGTGGCAGTTGGTTGATGTTTTTT.

The CDR3 nucleotides are TGTGCCAGCAGCCTAATGGGGACGACGACCTACGAGCAGTACTTC. Encoded protein: CASSLMGTTTYEQYF. This sequence joins TRBV7-8 and TRBJ2-7; D is tentatively TRBD1 or TRBD2 (5 bases each). V was trimmed by 5 bases and J by 2 bases, leaving 16 bases between them. Germline V gives CDR1 SGHVS, CDR2 FQNEAQ. The CDR3 has 15 amino acids.

The gene calls are TRBV7-9 and TRBJ1-4; the D gene is possibly TRBD1 (5 bases). The CDR3 runs to 14 residues. The germline gives CDR1 SEHNR, CDR2 FQNEAQ (reference sequence). V was clipped by 8 bases and J by 0 bases, with 10 bases between them. The CDR3 is CASGAVATNEKLFF. The CDR3, as DNA: TGTGCCAGCGGGGCTGTAGCAACTAATGAAAAACTGTTTTTT. The variable domain in full, completed from reference TRBV7-9 and TRBJ1-4, reads DTGVSQNPRHKITKRGQNVTFRCDPISEHNRLYWYRQTLGQGPEFLTYFQNEAQLEKSRLLSDRFSAERPKGSFSTLEIQRTEQGDSAMYLCASGAVATNEKLFFGSGTQLSVL.

V is TRBV10-3 and J is TRBJ2-3, with D perhaps TRBD1 (5 bases). The CDR3 runs to 14 residues. Germline V CDR1 and CDR2: ENHRY, SYGVKD. Trimming removed 4 bases at V and 0 bases at J, with 8 bases between. The CDR3 loop reads CAISGAGSTDTQYF. In nucleotides, the CDR3 is TGTGCCATCAGTGGGGCAGGGAGCACAGATACGCAGTATTTT.

The CDR3 DNA follows: TGTGCCAGCAGCCCCTCGGGGGGGGGACAGGGGCCCCGTGGGGGGCAGTACTTC. Protein product: CASSPSGGGQGPRGGQYF. The chain is built from TRBV9 and TRBJ2-7; 10 bases are a match to TRBD1. V lost 4 bases and J lost 9; bases outside the gene matches: 22. The germline V gene encodes CDR1 SGDLS and CDR2 YYNGEE. The CDR3 has 18 amino acids.

The J gene is TRBJ2-7, the V gene TRBV19; possible D gene TRBD1, 6 bases. V was cut by 5 bases and J by 0 bases, with 11 bases left in between. This CDR3 spans 14 amino acids. Per germline, CDR1 LNHDA and CDR2 SQIVND (reference sequence). In DNA, the CDR3 is TGTGCCAGTAGTCGACAGGAAAGCTCCTACGAGCAGTACTTC. This codes for CASSRQESSYEQYF.

This clone appeared a single time. V is TRBV5-4 and J is TRBJ1-5; the match to TRBD1 covers 7 bases. The ends lost 4 bases at V and 0 bases at J; junction bases unmatched: 10. CDR1 and CDR2 from the germline V gene are SGHNT and YYREEE (reference sequence). This CDR3 is 17 amino acids long. CDR3 loop: CASSLIDRADSNQPQHF. The CDR3 DNA follows: TGTGCCAGCAGCCTAATAGACAGGGCTGATAGCAATCAGCCCCAGCATTTT.

In nucleotides, the CDR3 is TGCGCCAGCAGCTTGGTGGGGGGCCTCACAGATACGCAGTATTTT. It yields the protein CASSLVGGLTDTQYF. V and J are TRBV5-1 and TRBJ2-3; D could derive from TRBD1 or TRBD2 (6 bases each). Germline-derived CDR1 and CDR2 are SGHRS and YFSETQ. The CDR3 is made up of 15 amino acids. Trimming shortened V by 0 bases and J by 2 bases, and 10 bases separated the two germline ends.

This clone has more than one count but fewer than ten. J is TRBJ2-7 and V is TRBV5-1, with 7 bases fitting TRBD1. J was trimmed by 3 bases and V by 2 bases; bases with no gene match: 8. CDR1 and CDR2 from the germline V gene are SGHRS and YFSETQ. CDR3 size: 15 residues. DNA for the CDR3: TGCGCCAGCAGCTTTGAAGACAGGGTCTACTACGAGCAGTACTTC. Its translation is CASSFEDRVYYEQYF.

This clone was counted only a few times. The chain uses TRBV24-1 and TRBJ1-3; TRBD1 aligns across 7 bases. CDR1 is KGHDR, CDR2 SFDVKD, per germline. This CDR3 is 17 amino acids long. The V and J ends lost 9 bases and 2 bases, in that order; junction bases with no gene match: 15. The CDR3 DNA sequence: TGTGCCACCCCACCGTCACCAACAGGGGATCCTGGAAACACCATATATTTT. Its protein is CATPPSPTGDPGNTIYF.

The gene calls are TRBV7-2 and TRBJ1-6, with D maybe TRBD1 (6 bases). CDR3 length: 16 residues. Trimming shortened V by 5 bases and J by 3 bases, and 14 bases separated the two germline ends. CDR1 SGHTA and CDR2 FQGNSA come from the germline V gene. Written as DNA, the CDR3 is TGTGCCAGCAGCCTATGGACAGCCCTCTATAATTCACCCCTCCACTTT. Amino acids: CASSLWTALYNSPLHF.